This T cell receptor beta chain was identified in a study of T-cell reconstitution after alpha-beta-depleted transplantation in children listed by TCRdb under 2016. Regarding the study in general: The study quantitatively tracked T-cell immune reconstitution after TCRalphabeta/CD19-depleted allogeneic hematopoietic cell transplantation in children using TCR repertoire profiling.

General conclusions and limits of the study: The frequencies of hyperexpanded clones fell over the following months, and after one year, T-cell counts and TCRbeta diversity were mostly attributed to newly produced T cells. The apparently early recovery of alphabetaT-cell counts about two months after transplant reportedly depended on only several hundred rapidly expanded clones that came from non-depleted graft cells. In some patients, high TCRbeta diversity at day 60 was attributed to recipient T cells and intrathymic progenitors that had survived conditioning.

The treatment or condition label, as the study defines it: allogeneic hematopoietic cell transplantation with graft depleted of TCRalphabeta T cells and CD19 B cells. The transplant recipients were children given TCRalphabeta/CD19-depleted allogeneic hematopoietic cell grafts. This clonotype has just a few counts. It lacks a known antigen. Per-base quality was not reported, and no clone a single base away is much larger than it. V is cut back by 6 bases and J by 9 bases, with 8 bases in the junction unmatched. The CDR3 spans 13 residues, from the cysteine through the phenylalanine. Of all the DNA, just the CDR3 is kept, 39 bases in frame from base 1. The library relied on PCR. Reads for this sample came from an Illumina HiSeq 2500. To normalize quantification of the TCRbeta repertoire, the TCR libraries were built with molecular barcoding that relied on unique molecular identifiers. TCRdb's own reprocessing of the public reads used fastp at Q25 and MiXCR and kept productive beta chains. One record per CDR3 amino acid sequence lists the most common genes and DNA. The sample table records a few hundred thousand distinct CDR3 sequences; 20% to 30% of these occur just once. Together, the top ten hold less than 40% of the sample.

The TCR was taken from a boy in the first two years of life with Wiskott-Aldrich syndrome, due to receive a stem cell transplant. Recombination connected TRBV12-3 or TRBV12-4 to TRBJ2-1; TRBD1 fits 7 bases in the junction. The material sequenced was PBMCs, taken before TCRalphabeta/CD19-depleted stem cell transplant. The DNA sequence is TGTGCCAGCAGACCAACAGGGGTTGGTGAGCAGTTCTTC. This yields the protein CASRPTGVGEQFF.